A selection of T cell receptor beta chains follows, all from one sample in a study of identical twins. TCRdb passed the 5' RACE reads through MiXCR, listing each CDR3 protein once. Here the sample spans 510,000 or so distinct CDR3 sequences, 15% being singletons. The data were also submitted as part of a second study, on yellow fever vaccine responses in identical twins.

The sequenced sample consisted of CD4+ T cells sorted from blood. All receptors come from a young woman in good health. CDR3s include the opening cysteine and the closing phenylalanine or tryptophan. The D gene is left open where the match is weak. For some rows the clone size is stated as once, few or many, or as a class when expanded; others skip it.

j_call clone_size d_call v_call cdr3_nt cdr3_aa
TRBJ2-7 - - TRBV5-5 TGTGCCAGCAGCTTGGCCGACAGTTCCTACGAGCAGTACTTC CASSLADSSYEQYF
TRBJ1-1 few - TRBV5-1 TGCGCCAGCAGCCTGGGGGGTGATAAAGGAAAAGCTTTCTTT CASSLGGDKGKAFF
TRBJ2-1 - TRBD2 TRBV20-1 TGCAGTGCTACCACACGGACTAGCGGGGCCTACAATGAGCAGTTCTTC CSATTRTSGAYNEQFF
TRBJ2-1 few TRBD2 TRBV5-1 TGCGCCAGCAGCTTCGAGGGGAGCGGGAGGGCTTACAATGAGCAGTTCTTC CASSFEGSGRAYNEQFF
TRBJ2-1 few - TRBV3-1 TGTGCCAGCAGCCAAGGTTTACGGGAGAAGGCGTTCTTC CASSQGLREKAFF
TRBJ1-4 few TRBD1 TRBV6-5 TGTGCCAGCAGTTACCGGAGGACAGGGAAGTCTAATGAAAAACTGTTTTTT CASSYRRTGKSNEKLFF
TRBJ2-1 - - TRBV18 TGTGCCAGCTCACAGGTGCGGGGAACCAATGAGCAGTTCTTC CASSQVRGTNEQFF
TRBJ2-2 few - TRBV12-3/TRBV12-4 TGTGCCAGCAGTTTTTTGGGGCTTGCCGGGGAGCTGTTTTTT CASSFLGLAGELFF
TRBJ1-3 many - TRBV7-9 TGTGCCAGCTGGGCCCCATTCTCTGGAAACACCATATATTTT CASWAPFSGNTIYF
TRBJ2-7 - - TRBV6-5 TGTGCCAGCAGTTACGGGACCGGAACCTACGAGCAGTACTTC CASSYGTGTYEQYF
TRBJ2-5 few TRBD1 TRBV11-2 TGTGCCAGCAGCTTTCAACAGGGGGCATCGGAGACCCAGTACTTC CASSFQQGASETQYF
TRBJ2-3 - TRBD1 TRBV11-1 TGTGCCAGCAGCTTAGTAGCCCTTAGGACAGGGTCCTTGACAGATACGCAGTATTTT CASSLVALRTGSLTDTQYF
TRBJ2-1 - TRBD1 TRBV18 TGTGCCAGCTCGCCCCCAGGGGGAAGGCATGAGCAGTTCTTC CASSPPGGRHEQFF
TRBJ2-2 - - TRBV7-8 TGTGCCAGCAGCTCCACGGGACCAAACACCGGGGAGCTGTTTTTT CASSSTGPNTGELFF
TRBJ2-7 few - TRBV29-1 TGCAGCGTTGGGCCAGGGGAAACCTACGAGCAGTACTTC CSVGPGETYEQYF
TRBJ2-1 few TRBD2 TRBV20-1 TGCAGTGCTAGAGACGTCGGGACTAGCGGGAGCACCAATGAGCAGTTCTTC CSARDVGTSGSTNEQFF
TRBJ2-7 - TRBD2 TRBV20-1 TGCAGTGCGAAAACTAGCGGCGACGAGCAGTACTTC CSAKTSGDEQYF
TRBJ2-7 - TRBD2 TRBV29-1 TGCAGCGTTCAGGGACTAGCGGGTAGTTCTACCTCCTACGAGCAGTACTTC CSVQGLAGSSTSYEQYF
TRBJ2-7 few - TRBV20-1 TGCAGTGCTAGACGTAGGGAGCAGCGGGTGTACGAGCAGTACTTC CSARRREQRVYEQYF
TRBJ1-6 few - TRBV6-1 TGTGCCAGCAGCAAGTGGCCCAAGGGAGATAGCTCCTATAATTCACCCCTCCACTTT CASSKWPKGDSSYNSPLHF
TRBJ1-2 - - TRBV7-9 TGTGCCAGCACAATAGACGGCCCGCAGTATGGCTACACCTTC CASTIDGPQYGYTF
TRBJ2-1 - - TRBV7-9 TGTGCCAGCAGCTTAGTCGACGGGTACGGGTTCTTC CASSLVDGYGFF
TRBJ2-1 few - TRBV7-2 TGTGCCAGCAGCTTAGACGTGATCTTC CASSLDVIF
TRBJ1-1 - - TRBV29-1 TGCAGCGTTGATTTCGGTTTGAGCACTGAAGCTTTCTTT CSVDFGLSTEAFF
TRBJ1-1 few - TRBV14 TGTGCCAGCAGCCAAGAAGTTGGGGAAGCTTTCTTT CASSQEVGEAFF
TRBJ2-1 few TRBD2 TRBV11-2 TGTGCCAGCAGCTTATCTACTAGCGACTACAATGAGCAGTTCTTC CASSLSTSDYNEQFF
TRBJ1-6 - - TRBV7-2 TGTGCCAGCAGCTCGAGCCGGGACCAAGGGTCACCCCTCCACTTT CASSSSRDQGSPLHF
TRBJ2-1 many - TRBV5-1 TGCGCCAGCAGCCGGGGAAGGAGGGATGAGCAGTTCTTC CASSRGRRDEQFF
TRBJ2-3 - - TRBV14 TGTGCCAGCAGCCGCTTTACAGATACGCAGTATTTT CASSRFTDTQYF
TRBJ2-1 - - TRBV10-3 TGTGCCATCACCAACCGGGGGAGCTCCTACAATGAGCAGTTCTTC CAITNRGSSYNEQFF
TRBJ2-7 many - TRBV12-3/TRBV12-4 TGTGCCAGCAGCCTAGGGACCGGCGAGCAGTACTTC CASSLGTGEQYF
TRBJ2-3 - - TRBV18 TGTGCCAGCTCACCGTGGGACATCCAGGGGATGAGGCAGTATTTT CASSPWDIQGMRQYF
TRBJ1-1 many - TRBV5-1 TGCGCCAGCAGCTTGGCTTACACTTCAAACACTGAAGCTTTCTTT CASSLAYTSNTEAFF
TRBJ2-1 few TRBD2 TRBV5-5 TGTGCCAGCAGCTATAGACCGGGACTAGCGGAGACCTACAATGAGCAGTTCTTC CASSYRPGLAETYNEQFF
TRBJ1-4 - - TRBV7-9 TGTGCCAGCAGCCCGGGCAACCAGCGTCCAGGAAAACTGTTTTTT CASSPGNQRPGKLFF
TRBJ2-7 many - TRBV3-1 TGTGCCAGCAGCCCTGCTGAGGGCGGGAAGTACGAGCAGTACTTC CASSPAEGGKYEQYF
TRBJ2-7 - TRBD2 TRBV28 TGTGCCAGCAGACCTAGCGGGCTACCCTACGAGCAGTACTTC CASRPSGLPYEQYF
TRBJ2-3 few - TRBV20-1 TGCAGTGCTAAGACTAGATCTGGCACAGATACGCAGTATTTT CSAKTRSGTDTQYF
TRBJ2-1 few - TRBV10-3 TGTGCCATCAGGGCCCCGGTGGACGATGAGCAGTTCTTC CAIRAPVDDEQFF
TRBJ1-2 many - TRBV12-3/TRBV12-4 TGTGCCAGCAGTTTAGGCAGAGGCTATGGCTACACCTTC CASSLGRGYGYTF
TRBJ1-1 few - TRBV12-3/TRBV12-4 TGTGCCAGCAGTTTTTGGGGAGCTGGCACTGAAGCTTTCTTT CASSFWGAGTEAFF
TRBJ1-5 - - TRBV3-1 TGTGCCAGCAGCCTCGAATTCAATCAGCCCCAGCATTTT CASSLEFNQPQHF
TRBJ2-1 - - TRBV6-5 TGTGCCAGCAGTTACCGGGGCGGACGGGGCAATGAGCAGTTCTTC CASSYRGGRGNEQFF
TRBJ2-3 - TRBD2 TRBV5-1 TGCGCCAGCAGCTCGGGACTAGCGGGAGGGCGTAGGCCAGATACGCAGTATTTT CASSSGLAGGRRPDTQYF
TRBJ2-7 many TRBD1 TRBV5-1 TGCGCCAGCAGCTATAGAGGGACAGGCCTTTTCTACGAGCAGTACTTC CASSYRGTGLFYEQYF
TRBJ1-4 many - TRBV12-3/TRBV12-4 TGTGCCAGCAGCCCCCAGAGGGATGATGAAAAACTGTTTTTT CASSPQRDDEKLFF
TRBJ2-2 - TRBD1 TRBV28 TGTGCCAGCAGTCCGCGGGACAGGGTGTCCGTGGAGCTGTTTTTT CASSPRDRVSVELFF
TRBJ1-2 - - TRBV7-2 TGTGCCAGCAGCTTAGTGGACAGAGCTAACTATGGCTACACCTTC CASSLVDRANYGYTF
TRBJ2-2 few - TRBV7-9 TGTGCCAGCAGCTTTCCCTCGAGACAGGTCGACGGGGAGCTGTTTTTT CASSFPSRQVDGELFF
TRBJ2-1 many TRBD1 TRBV5-1 TGCGCCAGCAGCGAAACAGGGGGCTTAGCCTACAATGAGCAGTTCTTC CASSETGGLAYNEQFF
TRBJ2-6 - - TRBV28 TGTGCCAGCAGTTTCCTAGGGGACGTATCTGGGGCCAACGTCCTGACTTTC CASSFLGDVSGANVLTF
TRBJ2-1 few TRBD2 TRBV11-2 TGTGCCAGCAGCACAGGACTAGCGGGAGGATCAGTGGAGCAGTTCTTC CASSTGLAGGSVEQFF
TRBJ2-3 few TRBD2 TRBV10-2 TGCGCCAGCAGTGAGACTAGCGGGGGCCCGAACACAGATACGCAGTATTTT CASSETSGGPNTDTQYF
TRBJ1-1 few TRBD1 TRBV6-1 TGTGCCAGCAGTGAAGGGGACAGGGGGCGGTGGACTGAAGCTTTCTTT CASSEGDRGRWTEAFF
TRBJ2-1 few TRBD1 TRBV29-1 TGCAGCGTTGAAGATCGCGCGGACAGGGCATCCTACAATGAGCAGTTCTTC CSVEDRADRASYNEQFF